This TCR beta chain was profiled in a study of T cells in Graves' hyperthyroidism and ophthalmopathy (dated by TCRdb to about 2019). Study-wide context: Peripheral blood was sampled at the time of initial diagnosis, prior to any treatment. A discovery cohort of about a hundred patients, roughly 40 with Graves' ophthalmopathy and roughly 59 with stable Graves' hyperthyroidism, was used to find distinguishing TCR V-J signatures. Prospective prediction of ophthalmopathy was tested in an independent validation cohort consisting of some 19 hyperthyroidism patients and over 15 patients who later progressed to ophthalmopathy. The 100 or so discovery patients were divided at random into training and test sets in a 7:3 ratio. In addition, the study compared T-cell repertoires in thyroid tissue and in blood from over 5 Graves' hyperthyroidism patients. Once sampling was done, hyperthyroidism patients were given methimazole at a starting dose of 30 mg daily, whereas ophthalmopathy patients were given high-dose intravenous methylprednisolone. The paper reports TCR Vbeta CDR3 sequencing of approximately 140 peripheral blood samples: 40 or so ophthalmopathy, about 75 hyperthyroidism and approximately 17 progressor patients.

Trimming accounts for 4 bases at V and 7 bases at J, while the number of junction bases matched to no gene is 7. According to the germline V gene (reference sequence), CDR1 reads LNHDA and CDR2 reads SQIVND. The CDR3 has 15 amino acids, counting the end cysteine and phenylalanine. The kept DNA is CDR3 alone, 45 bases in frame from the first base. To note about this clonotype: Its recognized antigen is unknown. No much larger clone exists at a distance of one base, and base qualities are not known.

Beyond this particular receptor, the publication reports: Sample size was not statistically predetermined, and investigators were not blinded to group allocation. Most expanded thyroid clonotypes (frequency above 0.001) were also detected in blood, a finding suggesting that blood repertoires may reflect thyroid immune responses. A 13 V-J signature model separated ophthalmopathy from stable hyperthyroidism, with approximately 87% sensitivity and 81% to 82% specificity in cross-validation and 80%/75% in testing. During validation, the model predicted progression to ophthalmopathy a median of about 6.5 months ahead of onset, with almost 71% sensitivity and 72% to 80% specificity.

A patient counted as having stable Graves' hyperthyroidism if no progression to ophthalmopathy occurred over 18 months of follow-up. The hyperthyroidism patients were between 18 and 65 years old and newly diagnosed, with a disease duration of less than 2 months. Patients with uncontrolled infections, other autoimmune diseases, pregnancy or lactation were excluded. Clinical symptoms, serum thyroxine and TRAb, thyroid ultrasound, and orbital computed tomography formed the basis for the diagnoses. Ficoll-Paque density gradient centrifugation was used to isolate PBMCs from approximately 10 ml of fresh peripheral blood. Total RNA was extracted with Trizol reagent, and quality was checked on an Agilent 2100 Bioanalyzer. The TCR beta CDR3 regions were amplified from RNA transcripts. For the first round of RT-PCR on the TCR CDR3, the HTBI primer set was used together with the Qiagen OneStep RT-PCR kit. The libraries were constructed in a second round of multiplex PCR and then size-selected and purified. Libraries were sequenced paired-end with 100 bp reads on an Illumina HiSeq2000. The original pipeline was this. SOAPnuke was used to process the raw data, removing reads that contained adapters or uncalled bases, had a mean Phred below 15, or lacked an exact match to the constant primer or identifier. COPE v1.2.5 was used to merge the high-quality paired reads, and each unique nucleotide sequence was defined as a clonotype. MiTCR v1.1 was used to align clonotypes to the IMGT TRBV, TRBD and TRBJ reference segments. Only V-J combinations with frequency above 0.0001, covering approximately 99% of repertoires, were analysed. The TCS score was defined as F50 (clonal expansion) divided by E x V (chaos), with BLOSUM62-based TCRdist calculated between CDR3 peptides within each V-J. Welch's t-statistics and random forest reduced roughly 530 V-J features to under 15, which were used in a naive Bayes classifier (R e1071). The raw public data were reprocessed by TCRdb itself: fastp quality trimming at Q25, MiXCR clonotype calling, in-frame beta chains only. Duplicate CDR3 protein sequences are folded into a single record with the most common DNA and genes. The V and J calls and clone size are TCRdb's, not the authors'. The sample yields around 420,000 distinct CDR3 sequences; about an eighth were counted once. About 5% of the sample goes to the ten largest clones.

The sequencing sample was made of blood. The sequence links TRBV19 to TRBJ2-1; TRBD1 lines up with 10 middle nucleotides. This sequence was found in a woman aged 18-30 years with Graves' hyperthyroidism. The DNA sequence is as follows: TGTGCCAGTAGTAGCCCGGGGACAGGGGATAATGAGCAGTTCTTC. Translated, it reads CASSSPGTGDNEQFF.